The entry below describes one TCR beta chain. Its antigen is as yet unknown. Here immunoSEQ multiplex PCR was the method, and the copy in TCRdb shows in-frame clones only, minus some. The data contain about 130,000 clones, about three quarters of them singletons. This entry is derived from a study of cytotoxic CD8 clonotypes in ibrutinib-treated CLL. On the study more broadly: Sample averages reached 255,043 productive templates and almost 95,000 productive rearrangements. Study results and caveats: Under treatment, the uncommon public clonotypes either contracted or remained stable. Baseline levels were approached again at progression, after clonality had risen at ibrutinib response.

For TCR beta libraries, about 2 micrograms of genomic DNA were obtained from cryopreserved PBMCs. Germline V gives CDR1 MNHNY, CDR2 SVGAGI (reference sequence). V shed 6 bases, J shed 8 bases, and the junction held 6 bases outside the gene matches. The CDR3 loop spans 15 amino acids. The chain couples TRBV6-6 to TRBJ2-1; 14 bases agree with TRBD2. This sequence was found in a human donor with chronic lymphocytic leukemia. Sequencing was performed on PBMCs, taken after 24 months of ibrutinib treatment. CDR3: CASRLRLAGGDEQFF. The CDR3 region has the DNA TGTGCCAGCAGGCTGCGACTAGCGGGGGGGGATGAGCAGTTCTTC.